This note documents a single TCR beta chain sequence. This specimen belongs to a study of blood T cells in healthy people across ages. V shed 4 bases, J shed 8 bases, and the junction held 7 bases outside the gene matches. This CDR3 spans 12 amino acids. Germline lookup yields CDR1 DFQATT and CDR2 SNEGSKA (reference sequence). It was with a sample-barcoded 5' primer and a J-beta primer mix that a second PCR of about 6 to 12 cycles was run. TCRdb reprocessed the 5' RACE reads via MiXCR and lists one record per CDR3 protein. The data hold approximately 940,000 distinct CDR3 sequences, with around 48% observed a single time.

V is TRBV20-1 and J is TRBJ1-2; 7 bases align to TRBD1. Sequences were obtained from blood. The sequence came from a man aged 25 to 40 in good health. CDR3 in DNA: TGCAGTGCTATTGACAGGGTAGGAGGCTACACCTTC. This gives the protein CSAIDRVGGYTF.